Shown below are 4 T cell receptor beta chains from a single sample sequenced in a study of blood T cell repertoires in COVID-19 (dated by TCRdb to 2020 to 2021). The library was built by means of the immunoSEQ multiplex PCR assay. The immuneACCESS repertoire file appears here via TCRdb, limited to in-frame rearrangements. These files lack a portion of the clones; in checked studies, under half of the deficit traces to unresolved V genes, and the cause of the others is not known. Counted in this sample were approximately 190,000 clones; 90% of them appeared once. The top ten constitute approximately 0.5% of the sample. Sequencing was done on a sample of peripheral blood. The source of these receptors is a man over 45 with acute or convalescent COVID-19.

The genes are TRBV7-9 and TRBJ2-2; 9 nucleotides match TRBD2. The ends lost 4 bases at V and 5 bases at J; junction bases unmatched: 5. The CDR3 runs 15 residues. CDR1 and CDR2 (germline): SEHNR, FQNEAQ (reference sequence). Here the CDR3 reads CASSSAGGGTGELFF. The CDR3 DNA reads as TGTGCCAGCAGCTCCGCGGGGGGGGGAACCGGGGAGCTGTTTTTT.

A few counts support this clone. The genes are TRBV7-8 and TRBJ2-3; no reliable D call. CDR1 is SGHVS and CDR2 is FQNEAQ in the germline V gene. Trimming pared 2 bases from V and 6 bases from J, leaving 9 bases between. This CDR3 contains 13 residues. The CDR3 region has the DNA TGTGCCAGCAGCTTACCCAACACGGATACGCAGTATTTT. It is translated as CASSLPNTDTQYF.

The table lists this clone with a count of one. The J gene is TRBJ1-6, the V gene TRBV5-4; D is perhaps TRBD1 (5 bases). The CDR3 consists of 17 residues. V shed 0 bases and J shed 10 bases, with 20 bases lying between them. Germline V gene lookup returns CDR1 SGHNT and CDR2 YYREEE (reference sequence). CDR3 bases: TGTGCCAGCAGCTTGGCCAGAGGGACTCCGATAGGATCACCCCTCCACTTT. As protein: CASSLARGTPIGSPLHF.

The chain uses TRBV2 and TRBJ1-6; 7 bases line up with TRBD1. This CDR3 contains 15 residues. CDR1 is SNHLY, CDR2 FYNNEI, per germline. V dropped 4 bases and J dropped 6; count of bases not matched to a gene: 6. Written as DNA, the CDR3 is TGTGCCAGCAGTGGATCGGGACAGACTAATTCACCCCTCCACTTT. Its translation is CASSGSGQTNSPLHF.